This is a list of T cell receptor beta chains from one sample in a study of molecular identifiers for immune sequencing clone quantification. TCRdb re-called the PCR reads with MiXCR, one entry per CDR3 protein. Found here are about half a million distinct CDR3 sequences, approximately 25% of them singletons; the top ten hold approximately 0.8%. Sequencing was carried out using naive CD8+ T cells from blood, with Jurkat cell RNA spiked in. These receptors originate from a human donor in good health. Some libraries in this study had Jurkat cell RNA spiked in. Each CDR3 is given with its conserved first and last residue. The order of the fields is V gene, D gene, J gene, clone size, CDR3 DNA, CDR3 protein. A D gene is named only where the DNA matches it firmly. Not every row has a clone size; where given, it reads once, few, many or a size class.

TRBV4-1,.,TRBJ2-7,.,TGCGCCAGCAGCCATGCGGGGGCAGGAGGAGAGCGGTACTTC,CASSHAGAGGERYF
TRBV28,.,TRBJ2-1,.,TGTGCCAGCAACCCCAGGGGGGGGCCCTACAATGAGCAGTTCTTC,CASNPRGGPYNEQFF
TRBV3-1,.,TRBJ2-2,.,TGTGCCAGCAGCCAAACTACAGTCACCGGGGAGCTGTTTTTT,CASSQTTVTGELFF
TRBV5-6,TRBD1,TRBJ1-2,once,TGTGCCAGCAGCTTGGCAGGGGGCAGAAACTATGGCTACACCTTC,CASSLAGGRNYGYTF
TRBV5-8,TRBD2,TRBJ2-3,few,TGTGCCAGCAGCTCCGGACTAGCGGGAGGGCCGACAGATACGCAGTATTTT,CASSSGLAGGPTDTQYF
TRBV29-1,.,TRBJ2-5,few,TGCAGCGTTGAAGTGTGGGGGGCGTTGATGGAGACCCAGTACTTC,CSVEVWGALMETQYF
TRBV12-3/TRBV12-4,TRBD1,TRBJ1-6,few,TGTGCCAGCAGCCTGACAGGGGTTAATTCACCCCTCCACTTT,CASSLTGVNSPLHF
TRBV20-1,TRBD2,TRBJ2-5,.,TGCAGTGCAAGGGGACTAGCGGGGGTCCAAGAGACCCAGTACTTC,CSARGLAGVQETQYF
TRBV27,.,TRBJ2-3,few,TGTGCCAGCAGGCCGGGACATTCGGATACGCAGTATTTT,CASRPGHSDTQYF
TRBV6-1,.,TRBJ2-2,few,TGTGCCAGCAGTGAACTCCCCCGGCAGAGAGTGAACACCGGGGAGCTGTTTTTT,CASSELPRQRVNTGELFF
TRBV7-9,.,TRBJ2-7,few,TGTGCCAGCAGCCATCCGCCAGTAGAGGGATACGAGCAGTACTTC,CASSHPPVEGYEQYF
TRBV7-9,.,TRBJ2-7,few,TGTGCCAGCAGCTCTACTATGGGGGAGCTTTTGTACGAGCAGTACTTC,CASSSTMGELLYEQYF
TRBV20-1,.,TRBJ2-2,few,TGCAGTGCTAGGGCGGATTCCACCGGGGAGCTGTTTTTT,CSARADSTGELFF
TRBV2,TRBD1,TRBJ2-3,.,TGTGCCAGCAGTATTTCCGGGACAGGGCCCACAGATACGCAGTATTTT,CASSISGTGPTDTQYF
TRBV7-8,.,TRBJ1-2,.,TGTGCCAGCAGCCCACTAGCCTTTTTGGATGGCTACACCTTC,CASSPLAFLDGYTF
TRBV6-5,.,TRBJ1-1,many,TGTGCCAGCCGGGGGAGGTGGGAACTCACTGAAGCTTTCTTT,CASRGRWELTEAFF
TRBV6-5,.,TRBJ2-7,many,TGTGCCAGCAGCTCGTTGGGCGAGCAGTACTTC,CASSSLGEQYF
TRBV4-3,TRBD2,TRBJ2-7,few,TGCGCCAGCAGCCAACAACTAGCGGGGGGGCAGTACGAGCAGTACTTC,CASSQQLAGGQYEQYF
TRBV11-2,TRBD2,TRBJ2-1,.,TGTGCCAGCAGCCGACCCATAGGACTAGCGGGGAACAATGAGCAGTTCTTC,CASSRPIGLAGNNEQFF
TRBV4-1,TRBD1,TRBJ2-7,few,TGCGCCAGCAGCCAAGAGGGGACAGGGACGTTCTACGAGCAGTACTTC,CASSQEGTGTFYEQYF
TRBV6-6,.,TRBJ2-5,few,TGTGCCAGCAGTGCCCAACAGGGATGGGAGACCCAGTACTTC,CASSAQQGWETQYF
TRBV4-1,TRBD2,TRBJ2-3,few,TGCGCCAGCAGCCAAGATATACGGACTAGCGGGGGGTTTCACGATACGCAGTATTTT,CASSQDIRTSGGFHDTQYF
TRBV5-4,.,TRBJ2-7,few,TGTGCCAGCAGCCCCTTTAGGGGGGCCTCCTACGAGCAGTACTTC,CASSPFRGASYEQYF
TRBV5-1,TRBD2,TRBJ2-1,.,TGCGCCAGCAGCTTGCGGCTAGCGGGGGGCCAGGATTACAATGAGCAGTTCTTC,CASSLRLAGGQDYNEQFF
TRBV30,.,TRBJ2-1,.,TGTGCCTGGAGTACAGGGAGCTCCTACAATGAGCAGTTCTTC,CAWSTGSSYNEQFF
TRBV27,TRBD2,TRBJ2-3,few,TGTGCCAGCAGTTTATTGACTAGCAGTTACGCAGATACGCAGTATTTT,CASSLLTSSYADTQYF
TRBV21-1,.,TRBJ1-1,many,TGTGCCAGCAGCATACCAAGTGGTAGGGACGGGTTGAACACTGAAGCTTTCTTT,CASSIPSGRDGLNTEAFF
TRBV27,TRBD1,TRBJ1-4,few,TGTGCCAGCAGTATACAGGGGCACGAAAAACTGTTTTTT,CASSIQGHEKLFF
TRBV7-9,.,TRBJ2-3,many,TGTGCCAGCAGTCCCTGGGGGGCCCAGCCGACAGATACGCAGTATTTT,CASSPWGAQPTDTQYF
TRBV7-2,.,TRBJ2-5,many,TGTGCCAGCAGCTTAGGGCAGGGGTTTGGAGAGACCCAGTACTTC,CASSLGQGFGETQYF
TRBV6-1,.,TRBJ2-7,.,TGTGCCAGCAGTGAAGAAGGCACGGAGAACTACGAGCAGTACTTC,CASSEEGTENYEQYF
TRBV11-3,.,TRBJ2-7,.,TGTGCCAGCAGCGCCGACGAGGGCTACGAGCAGTACTTC,CASSADEGYEQYF
TRBV2,.,TRBJ1-5,few,TGTGCCAGCAGGGAAACCGGGACCAGCAATCAGCCCCAGCATTTT,CASRETGTSNQPQHF
TRBV7-9,.,TRBJ1-2,.,TGTGCCAGCAGTTTTGATGGTTCCTATGGCTACACCTTC,CASSFDGSYGYTF
TRBV20-1,.,TRBJ2-7,.,TGCAGTGCTACGGGAGCAAGCTCCTACGAGCAGTACTTC,CSATGASSYEQYF
TRBV7-6,.,TRBJ2-5,many,TGTGCCAGCAGCCCGGTCCCGGGGGACCAGTACTTC,CASSPVPGDQYF
TRBV25-1,.,TRBJ2-5,few,TGTGCCAGCAGTGGGGGGTTTATGGAGACCCAGTACTTC,CASSGGFMETQYF
TRBV28,TRBD2,TRBJ2-3,many,TGTGCCAGCAGTTCCCGCGGGAGCGGGACAGATACGCAGTATTTT,CASSSRGSGTDTQYF
TRBV7-9,.,TRBJ1-2,many,TGTGCCAGCAGCCCAGATCAGGCGTATGGCTACACCTTC,CASSPDQAYGYTF
TRBV6-2/TRBV6-3,.,TRBJ1-1,many,TGTGCCAGCAGTTACGTGGGCGGCTTGAACACTGAAGCTTTCTTT,CASSYVGGLNTEAFF
TRBV5-3,TRBD2,TRBJ2-7,.,TGTGCCAGCAGCTCCGAACAGAGACTAGCGGGGAGCTCCTACGAGCAGTACTTC,CASSSEQRLAGSSYEQYF
TRBV19,.,TRBJ2-7,.,TGTGCCGGTAGTTTCCGGGTTAACTACGAGCAGTACTTC,CAGSFRVNYEQYF
TRBV7-9,.,TRBJ1-1,.,TGTGCCACCACTTACGACGGGGGGCAAACTGAAGCTTTCTTT,CATTYDGGQTEAFF
TRBV6-5,.,TRBJ2-5,.,TGTGCCAGCGGTCAGAGACTGCAAGAGACCCAGTACTTC,CASGQRLQETQYF
TRBV7-6,.,TRBJ2-7,few,TGTGCCAGCAGCCAACCACAGGGCTATGAGCAGTACTTC,CASSQPQGYEQYF
TRBV19,TRBD1,TRBJ2-7,many,TGTGCCAGCAGCCCGGGACAGACCTACGAGCAGTACTTC,CASSPGQTYEQYF
TRBV19,.,TRBJ2-7,.,TGTGCCAGTAGTATGCGAGGCCCATCCTACGAGCAGTACTTC,CASSMRGPSYEQYF
TRBV7-9,.,TRBJ2-7,many,TGTGCCAGCAGCTTAGACTGGCAACCCTACGAGCAGTACTTC,CASSLDWQPYEQYF
TRBV9,TRBD1,TRBJ2-3,many,TGTGCCAGCAGCGTAGAAGCAGGGGGAACAGATACGCAGTATTTT,CASSVEAGGTDTQYF
TRBV6-5,.,TRBJ1-1,few,TGTGCCAGCAGCCGTTGGGGCACTGAAGCTTTCTTT,CASSRWGTEAFF